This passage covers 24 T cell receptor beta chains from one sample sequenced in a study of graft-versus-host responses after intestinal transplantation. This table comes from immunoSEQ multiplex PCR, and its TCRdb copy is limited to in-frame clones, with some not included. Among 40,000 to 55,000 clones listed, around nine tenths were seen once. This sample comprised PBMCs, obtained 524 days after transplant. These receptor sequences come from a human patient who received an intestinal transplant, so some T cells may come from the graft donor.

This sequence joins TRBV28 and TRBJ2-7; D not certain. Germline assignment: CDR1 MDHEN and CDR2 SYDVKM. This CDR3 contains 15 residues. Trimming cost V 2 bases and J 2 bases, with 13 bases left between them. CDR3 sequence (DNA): TGTGCCAGCAGTTTAAGGCGATCCCCTACCTACGAGCAGTACTTC. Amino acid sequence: CASSLRRSPTYEQYF.

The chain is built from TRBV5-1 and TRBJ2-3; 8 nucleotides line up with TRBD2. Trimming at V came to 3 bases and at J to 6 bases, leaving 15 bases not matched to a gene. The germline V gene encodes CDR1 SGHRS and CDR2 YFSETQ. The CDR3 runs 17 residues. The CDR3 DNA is TGCGCCAGCAGCTCAGAGGGGGGCGGGAGGTCCCGTGATACGCAGTATTTT. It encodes CASSSEGGGRSRDTQYF.

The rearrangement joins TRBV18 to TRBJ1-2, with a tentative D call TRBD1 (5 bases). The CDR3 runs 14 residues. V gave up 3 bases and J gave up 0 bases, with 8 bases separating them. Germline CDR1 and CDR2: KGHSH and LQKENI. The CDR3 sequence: CASSPDTSNYGYTF. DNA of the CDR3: TGTGCCAGCTCACCGGACACATCTAACTATGGCTACACCTTC.

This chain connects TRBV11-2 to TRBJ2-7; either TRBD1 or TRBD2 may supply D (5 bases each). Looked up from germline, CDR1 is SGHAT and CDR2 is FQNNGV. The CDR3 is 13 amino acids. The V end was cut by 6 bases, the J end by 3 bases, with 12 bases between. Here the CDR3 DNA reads TGTGCCAGCAGTTTCGGGGACGGCTACGAGCAGTACTTC. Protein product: CASSFGDGYEQYF.

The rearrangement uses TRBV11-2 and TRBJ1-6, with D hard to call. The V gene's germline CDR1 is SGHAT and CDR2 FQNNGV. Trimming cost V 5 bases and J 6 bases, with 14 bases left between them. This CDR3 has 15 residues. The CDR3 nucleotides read TGTGCCAGCAGCGCAATTAGTGGGTTTAATTCACCCCTCCACTTT. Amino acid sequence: CASSAISGFNSPLHF.

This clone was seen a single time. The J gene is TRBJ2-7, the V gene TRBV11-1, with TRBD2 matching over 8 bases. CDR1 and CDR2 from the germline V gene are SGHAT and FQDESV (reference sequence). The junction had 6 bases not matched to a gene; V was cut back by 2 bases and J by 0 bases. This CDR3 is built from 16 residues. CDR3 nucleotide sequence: TGTGCCAGCAGCTTAAGGCCGGGGGGGGGCTCCTACGAGCAGTACTTC. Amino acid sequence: CASSLRPGGGSYEQYF.

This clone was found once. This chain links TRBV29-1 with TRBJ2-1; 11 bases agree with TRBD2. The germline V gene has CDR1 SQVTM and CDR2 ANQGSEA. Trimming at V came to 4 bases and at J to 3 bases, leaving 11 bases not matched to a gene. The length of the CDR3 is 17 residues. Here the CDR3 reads CSVGGSGRAINYNEQFF. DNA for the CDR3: TGCAGCGTTGGGGGTAGCGGGAGGGCAATAAACTACAATGAGCAGTTCTTC.

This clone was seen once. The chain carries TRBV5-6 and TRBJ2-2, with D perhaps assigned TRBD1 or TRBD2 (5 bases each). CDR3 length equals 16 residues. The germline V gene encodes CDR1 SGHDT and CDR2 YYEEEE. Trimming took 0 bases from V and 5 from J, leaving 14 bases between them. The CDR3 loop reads CASSLGLAGRTGELFF. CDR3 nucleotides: TGTGCCAGCAGCTTGGGGTTGGCAGGGAGAACCGGGGAGCTGTTTTTT.

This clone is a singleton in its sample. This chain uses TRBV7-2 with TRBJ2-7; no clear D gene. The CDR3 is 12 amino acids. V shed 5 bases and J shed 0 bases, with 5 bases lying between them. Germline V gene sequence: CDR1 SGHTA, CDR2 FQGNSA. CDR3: CASSAPSYEQYF. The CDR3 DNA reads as TGTGCCAGCAGCGCTCCCTCCTACGAGCAGTACTTC. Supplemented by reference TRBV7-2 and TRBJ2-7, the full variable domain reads GAGVSQSPSNKVTEKGKDVELRCDPISGHTALYWYRQSLGQGLEFLIYFQGNSAPDKSGLPSDRFSAERTGGSVSTLTIQRTQQEDSAVYLCASSAPSYEQYFGPGTRLTVT.

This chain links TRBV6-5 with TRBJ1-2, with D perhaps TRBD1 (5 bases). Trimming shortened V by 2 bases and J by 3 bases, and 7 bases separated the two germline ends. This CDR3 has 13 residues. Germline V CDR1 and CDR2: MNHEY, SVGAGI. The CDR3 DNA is TGTGCCAGCAGTTACGCGGGGGACTATGGCTACACCTTC. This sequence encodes CASSYAGDYGYTF.

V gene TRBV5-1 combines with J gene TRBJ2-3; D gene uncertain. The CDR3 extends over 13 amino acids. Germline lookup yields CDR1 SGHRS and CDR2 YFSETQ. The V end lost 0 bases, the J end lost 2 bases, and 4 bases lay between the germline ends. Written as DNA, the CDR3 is TGCGCCAGCAGCTTGGGGTACACAGATACGCAGTATTTT. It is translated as CASSLGYTDTQYF.

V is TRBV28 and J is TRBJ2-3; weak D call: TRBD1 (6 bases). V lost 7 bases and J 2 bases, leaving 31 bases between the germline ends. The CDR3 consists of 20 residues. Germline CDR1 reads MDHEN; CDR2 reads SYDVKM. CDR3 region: CASNGGHLPLSRSVTDTQYF. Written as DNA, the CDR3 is TGTGCCAGCAATGGGGGACACCTTCCGCTAAGCCGAAGCGTCACAGATACGCAGTATTTT. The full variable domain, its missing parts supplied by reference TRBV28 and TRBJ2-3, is DVKVTQSSRYLVKRTGEKVFLECVQDMDHENMFWYRQDPGLGLRLIYFSYDVKMKEKGDIPEGYSVSREKKERFSLILESASTNQTSMYLCASNGGHLPLSRSVTDTQYFGPGTRLTVL.

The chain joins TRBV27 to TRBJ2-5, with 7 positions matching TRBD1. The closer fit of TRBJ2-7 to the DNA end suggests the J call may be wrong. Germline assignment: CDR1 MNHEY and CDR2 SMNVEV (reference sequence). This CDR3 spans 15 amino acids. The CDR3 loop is CASSPQRDSSYEQYF. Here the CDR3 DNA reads TGTGCCAGCAGTCCTCAGAGGGACAGTAGCTACGAGCAGTACTTC.

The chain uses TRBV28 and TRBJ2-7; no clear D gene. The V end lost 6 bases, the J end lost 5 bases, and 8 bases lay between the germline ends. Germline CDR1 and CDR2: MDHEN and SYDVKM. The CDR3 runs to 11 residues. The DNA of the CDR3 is TGTGCCAGCAGCCTTGGGGACGAGCAGTACTTC. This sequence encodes CASSLGDEQYF.

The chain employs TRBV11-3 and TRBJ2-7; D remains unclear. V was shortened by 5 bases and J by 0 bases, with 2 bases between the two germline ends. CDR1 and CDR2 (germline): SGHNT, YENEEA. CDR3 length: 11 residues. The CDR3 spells CASSDSYEQYF. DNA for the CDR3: TGTGCCAGCAGCGACTCCTACGAGCAGTACTTC.

This chain's CDR3 is CASSLTGTGGDTQYF. CDR3 DNA sequence: TGTGCCAGCAGCTTGACGGGGACGGGAGGAGATACGCAGTATTTT. The genes are TRBV5-8 and TRBJ2-3; 7 positions agree with TRBD2. V trimming: 1 base; J trimming: 5 bases; junction bases outside the gene matches: 7. Germline V lookup: CDR1 SGHTS, CDR2 YDEGEE. The CDR3 contains 15 residues.

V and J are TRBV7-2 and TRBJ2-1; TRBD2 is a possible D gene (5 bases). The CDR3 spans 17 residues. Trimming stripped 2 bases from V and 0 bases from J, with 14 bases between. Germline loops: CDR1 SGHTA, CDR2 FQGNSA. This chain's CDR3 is CASSLYDSVYSYNEQFF. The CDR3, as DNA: TGTGCCAGCAGCTTATACGATAGCGTGTACTCCTACAATGAGCAGTTCTTC.

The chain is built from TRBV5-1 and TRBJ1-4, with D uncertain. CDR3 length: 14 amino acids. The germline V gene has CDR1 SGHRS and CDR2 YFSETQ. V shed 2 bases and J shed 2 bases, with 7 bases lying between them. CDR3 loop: CASSFLGTNEKLFF. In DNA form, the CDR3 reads TGCGCCAGCAGCTTTTTAGGGACTAATGAAAAACTGTTTTTT.

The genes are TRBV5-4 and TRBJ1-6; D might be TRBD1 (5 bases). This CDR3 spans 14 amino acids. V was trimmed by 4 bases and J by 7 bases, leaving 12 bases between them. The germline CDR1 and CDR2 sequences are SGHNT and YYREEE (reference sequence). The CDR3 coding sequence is TGTGCCAGCAGCCCGGGGCCGGGGAATTCACCCCTCCACTTT. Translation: CASSPGPGNSPLHF.

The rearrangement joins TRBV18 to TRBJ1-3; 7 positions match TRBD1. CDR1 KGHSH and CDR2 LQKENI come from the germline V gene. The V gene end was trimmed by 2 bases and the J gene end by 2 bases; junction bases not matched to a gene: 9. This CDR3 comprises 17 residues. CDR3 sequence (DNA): TGTGCCAGCTCACCATCGTCACAGGGGAGTACTGGAAACACCATATATTTT. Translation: CASSPSSQGSTGNTIYF.

The CDR3 reads CASMRTSGSYKETQYF. The CDR3 region has the DNA TGTGCCAGCATGAGGACTAGCGGGAGTTATAAAGAGACCCAGTACTTC. The chain links TRBV5-4 to TRBJ2-5, with TRBD2 matching over 13 bases. V trimming: 6 bases; J trimming: 3 bases; junction bases outside the gene matches: 8. Looked up from germline, CDR1 is SGHNT and CDR2 is YYREEE (reference sequence). This CDR3 contains 16 residues.

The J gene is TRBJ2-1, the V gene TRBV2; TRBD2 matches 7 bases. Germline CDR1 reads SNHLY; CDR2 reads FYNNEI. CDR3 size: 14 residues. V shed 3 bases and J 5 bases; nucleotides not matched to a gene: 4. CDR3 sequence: CASSELAEDNEQFF. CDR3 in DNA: TGTGCCAGCAGTGAGCTAGCGGAAGACAATGAGCAGTTCTTC.

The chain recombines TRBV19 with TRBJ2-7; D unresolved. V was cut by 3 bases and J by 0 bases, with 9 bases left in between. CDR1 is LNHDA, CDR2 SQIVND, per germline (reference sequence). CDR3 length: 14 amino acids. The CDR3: CASSMRVSSYEQYF. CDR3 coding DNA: TGTGCCAGTAGTATGCGAGTAAGCTCCTACGAGCAGTACTTC. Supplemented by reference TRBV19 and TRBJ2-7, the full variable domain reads DGGITQSPKYLFRKEGQNVTLSCEQNLNHDAMYWYRQDPGQGLRLIYYSQIVNDFQKGDIAEGYSVSREKKESFPLTVTSAQKNPTAFYLCASSMRVSSYEQYFGPGTRLTVT.

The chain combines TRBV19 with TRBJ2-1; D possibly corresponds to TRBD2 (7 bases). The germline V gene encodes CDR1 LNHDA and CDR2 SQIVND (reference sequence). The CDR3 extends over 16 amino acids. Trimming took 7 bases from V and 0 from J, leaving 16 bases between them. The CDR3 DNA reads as TGTGCCAGTATCCCCGGGGGCGGGAGCTCCTACAATGAGCAGTTCTTC. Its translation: CASIPGGGSSYNEQFF. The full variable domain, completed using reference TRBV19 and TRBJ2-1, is DGGITQSPKYLFRKEGQNVTLSCEQNLNHDAMYWYRQDPGQGLRLIYYSQIVNDFQKGDIAEGYSVSREKKESFPLTVTSAQKNPTAFYLCASIPGGGSSYNEQFFGPGTRLTVL.